This is a list of T cell receptor beta chains from one sample in a study of blood T cell repertoires in COVID-19. The repertoire was sequenced with immunoSEQ multiplex PCR; TCRdb's copy has only in-frame clones and lacks some. The top ten hold 15% to 20% of the sample, which has approximately 190,000 clones, 60% to 85% seen once. The source material was peripheral blood. These receptors originate from a man in his fifties or sixties with active or convalescent COVID-19. Each CDR3 is given with its conserved first and last residue. The order of the fields is D gene, clone size, J gene, V gene, CDR3 DNA, CDR3 protein. D genes are given only for firm matches. Clone size is shown for a subset of rows, as once, few, many or a class of expanded clone.

D: TRBD1
size: NA
J: TRBJ1-2
V: TRBV4-2
DNA: TGTGCCAGCAGCCAGGAGACAGGGTGGGACTATGGCTACACCTTC
CDR3: CASSQETGWDYGYTF

D: NA
size: few
J: TRBJ1-6
V: TRBV25-1
DNA: TGTGCCAGCAGCGCGTTCAGGGGAAATTCACCCCTCCACTTT
CDR3: CASSAFRGNSPLHF

D: NA
size: NA
J: TRBJ1-5
V: TRBV12-2
DNA: TGTGCAAGTCGCTTTTTACAGGGAAGGGATCAGCCCCAGCATTTT
CDR3: CASRFLQGRDQPQHF

D: NA
size: NA
J: TRBJ1-3
V: TRBV5-6
DNA: TGTGCCAGCAGCTTAACGGAGGGAGGAGGAAACACCATATATTTT
CDR3: CASSLTEGGGNTIYF

D: NA
size: NA
J: TRBJ2-5
V: TRBV6-1
DNA: TGTGCCAGCAGTGATGGTTCTGGAGTCGCGACCCAGTACTTC
CDR3: CASSDGSGVATQYF

D: NA
size: NA
J: TRBJ2-5
V: TRBV7-8
DNA: TGTGCCAGCAGCACCGCCGTACAGGGATGGGGTTCGACCCAGTACTTC
CDR3: CASSTAVQGWGSTQYF

D: NA
size: NA
J: TRBJ2-1
V: TRBV5-4
DNA: TGTGCCAGCAGCTTGGTGCAAGCGGGTAATGAGCAGTTCTTC
CDR3: CASSLVQAGNEQFF

D: NA
size: NA
J: TRBJ1-1
V: TRBV14
DNA: TGTGCCAGCAGTCCAGGGATTGAAGCTTTCTTT
CDR3: CASSPGIEAFF

D: TRBD2
size: NA
J: TRBJ2-1
V: TRBV9
DNA: TGTGCCAGCAGCGTAGCGGGACTAGCGGGACGGAGTGAGCAGTTCTTC
CDR3: CASSVAGLAGRSEQFF

D: TRBD2
size: NA
J: TRBJ2-7
V: TRBV4-1
DNA: TGCGCCAGCAGGGGACTAGCGGGAAAAAGGGCCTACGAGCAGTACTTC
CDR3: CASRGLAGKRAYEQYF

D: NA
size: NA
J: TRBJ1-2
V: TRBV19
DNA: TGTGCCAGTACCCACCCCCGGGCGGGTTCCTATGGCTACACCTTC
CDR3: CASTHPRAGSYGYTF

D: NA
size: NA
J: TRBJ2-7
V: TRBV19
DNA: TGTGCCAGTAGTCCTCTGCCGGGGTACGAGCAGTACTTC
CDR3: CASSPLPGYEQYF

D: NA
size: NA
J: TRBJ1-1
V: TRBV1
DNA: TGCACCAGCAGCCAAGAAGGGGACAGGGGGACCGAAGCTTTCTTT
CDR3: CTSSQEGDRGTEAFF

D: NA
size: few
J: TRBJ2-7
V: TRBV6-6
DNA: TGTGCCAGCAGTGTATCCGCCTATGAGGAGGAGCAGTACTTC
CDR3: CASSVSAYEEEQYF

D: TRBD1
size: NA
J: TRBJ1-6
V: TRBV18
DNA: TGTGCCAGCTCACCCTATGGACAGGGGAAGGGGTCACCCCTCCACTTT
CDR3: CASSPYGQGKGSPLHF

D: TRBD1
size: NA
J: TRBJ2-3
V: TRBV5-1
DNA: TGCGCCAGCAGCTCAGGGACAGCTAGCACAGATACGCAGTATTTT
CDR3: CASSSGTASTDTQYF

D: NA
size: NA
J: TRBJ2-4
V: TRBV4-3
DNA: TGCGCCAGCAGCCAAGCCACAGGGGCCAAAAACATTCAGTACTTC
CDR3: CASSQATGAKNIQYF

D: NA
size: NA
J: TRBJ2-3
V: TRBV19
DNA: TGTGCCAGTAGTATAGTCACGGACATGGATACGCAGTATTTT
CDR3: CASSIVTDMDTQYF

D: NA
size: NA
J: TRBJ2-1
V: TRBV7-2
DNA: TGTGCCAGCAGCTTAGCGCTGGGGCGGTACAATGAGCAGTTCTTC
CDR3: CASSLALGRYNEQFF

D: TRBD1
size: NA
J: TRBJ2-1
V: TRBV10-3
DNA: TGTGCCATCAGTGAGCCAGGACAGGGGGCGGGCGGGGAGCAGTTCTTC
CDR3: CAISEPGQGAGGEQFF

D: TRBD1
size: NA
J: TRBJ2-7
V: TRBV6-6
DNA: TGTGCCAGCAGCCCCCCGACAGGGTCAGGGTACGAGCAGTACTTC
CDR3: CASSPPTGSGYEQYF

D: TRBD2
size: NA
J: TRBJ2-3
V: TRBV28
DNA: TGTGCCACCTCACCGTCGATCAAGTGGCGGGAGGGCCGTGCAGATACGCAGTATTTT
CDR3: CATSPSIKWREGRADTQYF

D: NA
size: NA
J: TRBJ2-1
V: TRBV5-5
DNA: TGTGCCAGCAGCTTGCGGTTGCTCTACAATGAGCAGTTCTTC
CDR3: CASSLRLLYNEQFF

D: NA
size: NA
J: TRBJ1-6
V: TRBV6-2/TRBV6-3
DNA: TGTGCCAGCAGCATCAAAGAGGGAGAATCACCCCTCCACTTT
CDR3: CASSIKEGESPLHF

D: TRBD1
size: NA
J: TRBJ2-7
V: TRBV7-2
DNA: TGTGCCAGCAGCGCAGGACAGGGGACGGTCGAGCAGTACTTC
CDR3: CASSAGQGTVEQYF

D: TRBD2
size: NA
J: TRBJ2-1
V: TRBV7-8
DNA: TGTGCCAGCAGCAAGGGACTAGCGGGAGGGAATGAGCAGTTCTTC
CDR3: CASSKGLAGGNEQFF

D: NA
size: NA
J: TRBJ1-1
V: TRBV6-5
DNA: TGTGCCAGCAGTTACCAGACAGGCATGAACACTGAAGCTTTCTTT
CDR3: CASSYQTGMNTEAFF

D: NA
size: few
J: TRBJ2-4
V: TRBV7-2
DNA: TGTGCCAGCAGCTTACAGGAAGGCATTCAGTACTTC
CDR3: CASSLQEGIQYF

D: TRBD1
size: NA
J: TRBJ2-7
V: TRBV28
DNA: TGTGCCAGCAACAGGGGGATAAGAGAGGAGCAGTACTTC
CDR3: CASNRGIREEQYF

D: TRBD1
size: few
J: TRBJ1-2
V: TRBV5-1
DNA: TGCGCCAGCAGCTTTCTCGGGCTTGGACAGGCTGGCTACACCTTC
CDR3: CASSFLGLGQAGYTF

D: NA
size: NA
J: TRBJ2-2
V: TRBV7-6
DNA: TGTGCCAGCAGCTTATTGGTCGGGACCGGGGAGCTGTTTTTT
CDR3: CASSLLVGTGELFF

D: TRBD1
size: once
J: TRBJ2-5
V: TRBV7-3
DNA: TGTGCCAGCTCTAGGGACAGGGGAGGTTCGTGGGAGACCCAGTACTTC
CDR3: CASSRDRGGSWETQYF

D: TRBD1
size: NA
J: TRBJ2-7
V: TRBV11-3
DNA: TGTGCCAGCAGCGACCCGACAGGGCTCCACGAGCAGTACTTC
CDR3: CASSDPTGLHEQYF

D: NA
size: NA
J: TRBJ2-1
V: TRBV24-1
DNA: TGTGCCACCAGTGAACCACTAGGAAGGTACAATGAGCAGTTCTTC
CDR3: CATSEPLGRYNEQFF

D: NA
size: NA
J: TRBJ2-5
V: TRBV7-2
DNA: TGTGCCAGCAGCCAAGACAGACGTTCACAAGAGACCCAGTACTTC
CDR3: CASSQDRRSQETQYF

D: NA
size: NA
J: TRBJ2-1
V: TRBV7-2
DNA: TGTGCCAGCAGCTTAGGACTTAACAATGAGCAGTTCTTC
CDR3: CASSLGLNNEQFF

D: NA
size: NA
J: TRBJ1-1
V: TRBV18
DNA: TGTGCCAGCTCACCAGGGGGCCTGAACACTGAAGCTTTCTTT
CDR3: CASSPGGLNTEAFF

D: TRBD2
size: NA
J: TRBJ2-1
V: TRBV5-1
DNA: TGCGCCAGCAGCTTGGTATCGGGAGGGCCCCATGAGCAGTTCTTC
CDR3: CASSLVSGGPHEQFF

D: TRBD1
size: NA
J: TRBJ2-7
V: TRBV7-9
DNA: TGTGCCAGCAGCTTCTGGGACAGGGGTTCCGAGCAGTACTTC
CDR3: CASSFWDRGSEQYF

D: NA
size: NA
J: TRBJ2-3
V: TRBV30
DNA: TGTGCCTGGAGTGTACGGCGGGAAGCTAGCACAGATACGCAGTATTTT
CDR3: CAWSVRREASTDTQYF

D: NA
size: NA
J: TRBJ1-6
V: TRBV30
DNA: TGTGCCTGGAGTGACGAAGGGGCGATGGGGTCACCCCTCCACTTT
CDR3: CAWSDEGAMGSPLHF

D: NA
size: NA
J: TRBJ1-1
V: TRBV7-2
DNA: TGTGCCAGCAGCTTAAGGTCAGGGAACACTGAAGCTTTCTTT
CDR3: CASSLRSGNTEAFF

D: TRBD2
size: NA
J: TRBJ2-1
V: TRBV7-9
DNA: TGTGCCAGCAGCCGCGGACTAGACAGCGATGAGCAGTTCTTC
CDR3: CASSRGLDSDEQFF

D: TRBD2
size: few
J: TRBJ2-1
V: TRBV2
DNA: TGTGCCAGCAGTACGCCTAGCGGGGGCCCGGTTTCCTACAATGAGCAGTTCTTC
CDR3: CASSTPSGGPVSYNEQFF

D: NA
size: once
J: TRBJ1-1
V: TRBV18
DNA: TGTGCCAGCTCCCCCAAAAACTCCGGGGGAGGGCGGGTCTTT
CDR3: CASSPKNSGGGRVF

D: NA
size: NA
J: TRBJ2-3
V: TRBV9
DNA: TGTGCCAGCAGCGGGGGGGTGGCTACGTGGGCAGATACGCAGTATTTT
CDR3: CASSGGVATWADTQYF

D: NA
size: NA
J: TRBJ2-1
V: TRBV15
DNA: TGTGCCACCAGCCCCGCCCCATCAGCGAGAGACAATGAGCAGTTCTTC
CDR3: CATSPAPSARDNEQFF

D: NA
size: NA
J: TRBJ1-5
V: TRBV12-3/TRBV12-4
DNA: TGTGCCAGCAGTTCAGAATATCAGCCCCAGCATTTT
CDR3: CASSSEYQPQHF

D: NA
size: NA
J: TRBJ2-1
V: TRBV9
DNA: TGTGCCAGCAGCGTTCTAAGCACAAGATTGGGAGATTGGAATGAGCAGTTCTTC
CDR3: CASSVLSTRLGDWNEQFF

D: NA
size: NA
J: TRBJ2-7
V: TRBV11-2
DNA: TGTGCCAGCAGCGCCCTATCCCACGAGCAGTACTTC
CDR3: CASSALSHEQYF

D: NA
size: NA
J: TRBJ1-5
V: TRBV25-1
DNA: TGTGCCAGCAGTTCCCAGGACGGGACTCCCCAGCATTTT
CDR3: CASSSQDGTPQHF

D: TRBD1
size: NA
J: TRBJ1-4
V: TRBV9
DNA: TGTGCCAGCAGCGTAACAGGGGTTGAAAAACTGTTTTTT
CDR3: CASSVTGVEKLFF

D: NA
size: NA
J: TRBJ1-1
V: TRBV28
DNA: TGTGCCAGCAGCCCGATGGCGGGGAAGGCTTTCTTT
CDR3: CASSPMAGKAFF

D: TRBD2
size: NA
J: TRBJ2-2
V: TRBV27
DNA: TGTGCCAGCAGTTCCTCAGCGGGACTAGCCACCGGGGAGCTGTTTTTT
CDR3: CASSSSAGLATGELFF

D: NA
size: NA
J: TRBJ2-7
V: TRBV11-2
DNA: TGTGCCAGCAGCTCCGGTGGGCCCTACGAGCAGTACTTC
CDR3: CASSSGGPYEQYF

D: NA
size: NA
J: TRBJ1-5
V: TRBV24-1
DNA: TGTGCCACCAGTGATTCGGATCAGCCCCAGCATTTT
CDR3: CATSDSDQPQHF

D: TRBD1
size: NA
J: TRBJ1-2
V: TRBV28
DNA: TGTGCCAGCAGAATCTACAGGGGGTTCTCCTATGGCTACACCTTC
CDR3: CASRIYRGFSYGYTF

D: TRBD2
size: few
J: TRBJ2-2
V: TRBV10-3
DNA: TGTGCCACTAGAGGGACTAGCGGGAGCGATTCCACCGGGGAGCTGTTTTTT
CDR3: CATRGTSGSDSTGELFF

D: TRBD1
size: NA
J: TRBJ1-1
V: TRBV7-2
DNA: TGTGCCAGCAGCTTAGGACAGGGTGGTGAAGCTTTCTTT
CDR3: CASSLGQGGEAFF

D: NA
size: once
J: TRBJ2-1
V: TRBV6-6
DNA: TGTGCCAGCAGTCCGGGGACATTCAGCTCCTACAATGAGCAGTTCTTC
CDR3: CASSPGTFSSYNEQFF